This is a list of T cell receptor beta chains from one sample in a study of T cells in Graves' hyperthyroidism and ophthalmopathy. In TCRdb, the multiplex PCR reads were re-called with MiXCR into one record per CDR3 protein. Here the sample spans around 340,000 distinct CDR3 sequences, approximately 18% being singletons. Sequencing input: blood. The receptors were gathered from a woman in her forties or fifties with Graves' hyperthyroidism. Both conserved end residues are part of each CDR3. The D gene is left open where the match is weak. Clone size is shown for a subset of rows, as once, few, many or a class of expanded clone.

CATSRATGDNSPLHF | TGTGCCACCAGCAGGGCCACAGGGGACAATTCACCCCTCCACTTT | TRBD1 | TRBJ1-6 | . | TRBV15
CASAPGQGGSPLHF | TGTGCCAGCGCGCCCGGACAGGGAGGATCACCCCTCCACTTT | TRBD1 | TRBJ1-6 | few | TRBV3-1
CASRGMGGYTF | TGTGCCAGCAGGGGGATGGGGGGCTACACCTTC | . | TRBJ1-2 | . | TRBV6-1
CSVEVELGYTF | TGCAGCGTTGAAGTTGAGTTGGGCTACACCTTC | . | TRBJ1-2 | . | TRBV20-1
CSARDSDRGGYEQYF | TGCAGTGCTAGAGATAGCGACAGGGGGGGGTACGAGCAGTACTTC | TRBD1 | TRBJ2-7 | . | TRBV20-1
CASFPRGVGETQYF | TGTGCCAGTTTCCCCCGGGGGGTGGGAGAGACCCAGTACTTC | TRBD2 | TRBJ2-5 | . | TRBV11-2
CASSMWGRAYSGANVLTF | TGTGCCAGTAGTATGTGGGGCAGGGCATACTCTGGGGCCAACGTCCTGACTTTC | . | TRBJ2-6 | few | TRBV19
CSVPDREEGTEAFF | TGCAGCGTCCCTGACCGGGAAGAAGGCACTGAAGCTTTCTTT | . | TRBJ1-1 | many | TRBV29-1
CASSQEERGAGGELFF | TGCGCCAGCAGCCAAGAGGAGCGGGGGGCGGGCGGGGAGCTGTTTTTT | TRBD2 | TRBJ2-2 | . | TRBV4-1
CASSLQLAGGQETQYF | TGCGCCAGCAGCTTGCAGTTAGCGGGGGGCCAAGAGACCCAGTACTTC | TRBD2 | TRBJ2-5 | . | TRBV5-1
CATSPGDQETQYF | TGTGCCACCAGCCCCGGGGACCAAGAGACCCAGTACTTC | . | TRBJ2-5 | once | TRBV24-1
CASSSSGPSGSFIEETQYF | TGTGCCAGCAGCTCCTCGGGGCCTAGCGGGAGTTTTATCGAAGAGACCCAGTACTTC | TRBD2 | TRBJ2-5 | few | TRBV5-6
CASGTQGMSGNTIYF | TGTGCCAGCGGCACACAGGGAATGTCTGGAAACACCATATATTTT | . | TRBJ1-3 | . | TRBV11-2
CASSQTLTNIQYF | TGTGCCAGCAGCCAGACCCTTACAAACATTCAGTACTTC | . | TRBJ2-4 | many | TRBV3-1
CASSLESPRRGNTEAFF | TGTGCCAGCAGCTTGGAGTCACCGAGGCGTGGGAACACTGAAGCTTTCTTT | . | TRBJ1-1 | many | TRBV5-6
CASSPGQMSSDTQYF | TGTGCCAGTAGTCCCGGGCAGATGTCGTCAGATACGCAGTATTTT | . | TRBJ2-3 | . | TRBV19
CASGFTYIPGQMNTEAFF | TGTGCTAGTGGTTTCACTTATATACCGGGACAGATGAACACTGAAGCTTTCTTT | TRBD1 | TRBJ1-1 | many | TRBV12-5
CASSQGQAEAFF | TGTGCCAGCAGCCAGGGACAGGCTGAAGCTTTCTTT | TRBD1 | TRBJ1-1 | few | TRBV6-1
CSAHRGVSSDDEQFF | TGCAGTGCCCATCGTGGAGTATCTAGCGACGATGAGCAGTTCTTC | . | TRBJ2-1 | . | TRBV20-1
CASSLAGNGNEQFF | TGTGCCAGCAGTTTAGCGGGAAACGGGAATGAGCAGTTCTTC | . | TRBJ2-1 | few | TRBV27